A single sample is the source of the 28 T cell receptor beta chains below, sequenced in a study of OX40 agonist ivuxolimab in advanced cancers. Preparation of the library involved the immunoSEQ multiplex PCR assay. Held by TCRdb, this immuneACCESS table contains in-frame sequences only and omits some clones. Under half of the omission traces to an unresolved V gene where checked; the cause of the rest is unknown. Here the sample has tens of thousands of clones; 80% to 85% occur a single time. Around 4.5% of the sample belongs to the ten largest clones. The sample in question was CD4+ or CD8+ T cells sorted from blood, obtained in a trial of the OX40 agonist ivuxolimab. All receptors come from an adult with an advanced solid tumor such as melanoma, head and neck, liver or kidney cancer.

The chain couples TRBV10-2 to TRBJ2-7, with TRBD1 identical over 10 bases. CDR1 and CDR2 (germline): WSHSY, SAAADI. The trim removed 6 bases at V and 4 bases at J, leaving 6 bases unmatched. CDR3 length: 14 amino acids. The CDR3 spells CASSQTGGKYEQYF. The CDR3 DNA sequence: TGCGCCAGCAGCCAGACAGGGGGCAAGTACGAGCAGTACTTC.

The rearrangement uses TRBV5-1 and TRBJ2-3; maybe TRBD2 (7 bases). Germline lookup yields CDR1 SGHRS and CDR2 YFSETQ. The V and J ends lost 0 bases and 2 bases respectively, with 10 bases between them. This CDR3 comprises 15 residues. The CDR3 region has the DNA TGCGCCAGCAGCTTGGTCGGGGGGCCCACAGATACGCAGTATTTT. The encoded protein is CASSLVGGPTDTQYF.

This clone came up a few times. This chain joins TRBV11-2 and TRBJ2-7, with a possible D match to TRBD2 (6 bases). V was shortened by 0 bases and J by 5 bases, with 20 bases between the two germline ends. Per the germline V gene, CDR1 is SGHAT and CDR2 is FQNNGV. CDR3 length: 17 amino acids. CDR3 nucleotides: TGTGCCAGCAGCTTAGAGGGGGTCATTCTTAGCGGCAACGAGCAGTACTTC. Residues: CASSLEGVILSGNEQYF.

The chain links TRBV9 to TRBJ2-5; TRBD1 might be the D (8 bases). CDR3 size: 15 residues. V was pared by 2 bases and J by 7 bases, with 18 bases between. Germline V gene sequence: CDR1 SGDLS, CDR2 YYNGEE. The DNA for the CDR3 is TGTGCCAGCAGCGTTTTTGCAGGGGGCGGGGGGACCCAGTACTTC. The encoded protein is CASSVFAGGGGTQYF.

The CDR3 loop is CASSQGQGQTYEQYF. The CDR3 nucleotides read TGTGCCAGCAGCCAAGGACAGGGCCAAACCTACGAGCAGTACTTC. This chain uses TRBV7-2 with TRBJ2-7; 8 bases fit TRBD1. The junction had 8 bases not matched to a gene; V was cut back by 5 bases and J by 2 bases. The CDR3 has 15 amino acids. CDR1 and CDR2 from the germline V gene are SGHTA and FQGNSA.

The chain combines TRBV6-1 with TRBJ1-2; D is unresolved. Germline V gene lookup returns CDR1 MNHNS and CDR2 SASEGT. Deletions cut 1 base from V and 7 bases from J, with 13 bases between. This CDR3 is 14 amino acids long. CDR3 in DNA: TGTGCCAGCAGTGAAGGACCTCAGGTCGGTGGCTACACCTTC. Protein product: CASSEGPQVGGYTF.

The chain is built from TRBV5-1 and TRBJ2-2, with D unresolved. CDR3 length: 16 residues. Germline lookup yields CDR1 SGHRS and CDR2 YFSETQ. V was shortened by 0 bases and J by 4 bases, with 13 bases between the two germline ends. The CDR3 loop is CASSLDQALTTGELFF. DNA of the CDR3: TGCGCCAGCAGCTTGGACCAGGCGTTGACCACCGGGGAGCTGTTTTTT.

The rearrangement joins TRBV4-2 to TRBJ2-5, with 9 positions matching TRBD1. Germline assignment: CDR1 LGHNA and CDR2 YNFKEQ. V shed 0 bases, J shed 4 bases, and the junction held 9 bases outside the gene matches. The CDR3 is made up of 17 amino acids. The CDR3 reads CASSQDGTGIARETQYF. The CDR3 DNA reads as TGTGCCAGCAGCCAAGACGGGACAGGGATCGCACGAGAGACCCAGTACTTC.

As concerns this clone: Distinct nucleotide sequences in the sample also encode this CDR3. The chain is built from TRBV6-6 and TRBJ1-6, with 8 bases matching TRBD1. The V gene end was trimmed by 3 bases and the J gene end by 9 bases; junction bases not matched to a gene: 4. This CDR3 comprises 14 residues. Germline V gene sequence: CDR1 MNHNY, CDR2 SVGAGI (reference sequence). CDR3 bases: TGTGCCAGCAGTTATCAGGGGGCCGGTTCACCCCTCCACTTT. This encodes CASSYQGAGSPLHF.

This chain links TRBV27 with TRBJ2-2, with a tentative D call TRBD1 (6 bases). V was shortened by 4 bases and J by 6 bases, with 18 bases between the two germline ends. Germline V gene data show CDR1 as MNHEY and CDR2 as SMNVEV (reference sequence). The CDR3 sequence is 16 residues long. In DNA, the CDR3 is TGTGCCAGCAGTTATCAGGGGCAGATTCTTTCCGGGGAGCTGTTTTTT. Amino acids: CASSYQGQILSGELFF.

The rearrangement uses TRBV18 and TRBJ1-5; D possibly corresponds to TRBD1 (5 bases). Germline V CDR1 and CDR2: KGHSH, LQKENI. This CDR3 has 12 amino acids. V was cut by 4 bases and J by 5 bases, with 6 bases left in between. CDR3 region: CASSRGDQPQHF. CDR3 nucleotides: TGTGCCAGCTCACGAGGGGATCAGCCCCAGCATTTT.

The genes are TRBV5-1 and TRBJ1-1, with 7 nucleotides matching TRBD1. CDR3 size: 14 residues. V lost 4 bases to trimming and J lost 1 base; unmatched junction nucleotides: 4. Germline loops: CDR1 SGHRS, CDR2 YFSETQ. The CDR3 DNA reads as TGCGCCAGCAGCGCCGGGACAGAGAACACTGAAGCTTTCTTT. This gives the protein CASSAGTENTEAFF.

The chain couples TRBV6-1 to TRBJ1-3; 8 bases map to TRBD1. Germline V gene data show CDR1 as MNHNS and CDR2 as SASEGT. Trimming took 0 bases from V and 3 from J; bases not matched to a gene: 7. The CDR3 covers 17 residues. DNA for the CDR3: TGTGCCAGCAGTGAAGCGCTGCTCAGGGGGCTTGGAAACACCATATATTTT. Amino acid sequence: CASSEALLRGLGNTIYF.

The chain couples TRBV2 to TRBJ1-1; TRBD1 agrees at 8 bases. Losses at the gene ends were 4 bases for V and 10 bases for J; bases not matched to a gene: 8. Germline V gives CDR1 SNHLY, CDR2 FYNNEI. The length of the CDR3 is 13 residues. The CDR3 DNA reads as TGTGCCAGCAGTGTGGTGGCAGGGGGCTTAGCTTTCTTT. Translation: CASSVVAGGLAFF.

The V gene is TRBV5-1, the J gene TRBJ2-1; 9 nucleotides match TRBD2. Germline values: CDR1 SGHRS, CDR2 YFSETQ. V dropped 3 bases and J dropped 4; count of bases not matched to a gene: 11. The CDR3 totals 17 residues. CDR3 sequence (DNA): TGCGCCAGCAGCTATGGGGCTAGCGGGAACAAGTACAATGAGCAGTTCTTC. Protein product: CASSYGASGNKYNEQFF.

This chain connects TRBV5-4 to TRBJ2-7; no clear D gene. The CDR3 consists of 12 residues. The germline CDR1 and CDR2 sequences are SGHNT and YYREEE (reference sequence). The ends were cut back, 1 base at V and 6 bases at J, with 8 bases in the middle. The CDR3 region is CASSLWQTEQYF. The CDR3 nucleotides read TGTGCCAGCAGCTTGTGGCAGACCGAGCAGTACTTC.

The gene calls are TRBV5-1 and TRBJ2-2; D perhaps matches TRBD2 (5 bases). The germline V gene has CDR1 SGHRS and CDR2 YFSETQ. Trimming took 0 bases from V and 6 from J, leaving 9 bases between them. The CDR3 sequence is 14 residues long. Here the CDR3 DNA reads TGCGCCAGCAGCTTGGCGGGATTCGCCGGGGAGCTGTTTTTT. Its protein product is CASSLAGFAGELFF.

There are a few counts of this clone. The CDR3 is CASSLFPALQETQYF. CDR3 DNA sequence: TGCGCCAGCAGCCTCTTCCCGGCTCTCCAAGAGACCCAGTACTTC. This chain links TRBV4-1 with TRBJ2-5; D is unresolved. Germline V gene sequence: CDR1 MGHRA, CDR2 YSYEKL. The CDR3 contains 15 residues. With 4 bases removed from V and 1 base from J, the gap between germline ends came to 13 bases.

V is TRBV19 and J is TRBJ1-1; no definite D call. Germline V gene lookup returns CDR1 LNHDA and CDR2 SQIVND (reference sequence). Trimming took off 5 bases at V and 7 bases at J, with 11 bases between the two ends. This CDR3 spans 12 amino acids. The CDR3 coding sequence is TGTGCCAGTAGTGCCGGACTGGGTGAAGCTTTCTTT. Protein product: CASSAGLGEAFF.

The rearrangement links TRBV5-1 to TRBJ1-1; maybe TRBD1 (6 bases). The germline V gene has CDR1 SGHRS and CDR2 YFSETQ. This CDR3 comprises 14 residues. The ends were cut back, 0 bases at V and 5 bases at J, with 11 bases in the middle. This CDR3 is CASSLDREGTEAFF. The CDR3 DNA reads TGCGCCAGCAGCTTGGACAGGGAGGGGACTGAAGCTTTCTTT.

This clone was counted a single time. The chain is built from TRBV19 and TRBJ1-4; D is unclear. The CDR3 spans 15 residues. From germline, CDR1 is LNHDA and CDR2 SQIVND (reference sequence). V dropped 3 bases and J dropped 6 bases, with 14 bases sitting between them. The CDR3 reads CASSIRRAGDEKLFF. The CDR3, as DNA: TGTGCCAGTAGTATCCGTAGGGCTGGAGATGAAAAACTGTTTTTT. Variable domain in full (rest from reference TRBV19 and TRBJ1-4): DGGITQSPKYLFRKEGQNVTLSCEQNLNHDAMYWYRQDPGQGLRLIYYSQIVNDFQKGDIAEGYSVSREKKESFPLTVTSAQKNPTAFYLCASSIRRAGDEKLFFGSGTQLSVL.

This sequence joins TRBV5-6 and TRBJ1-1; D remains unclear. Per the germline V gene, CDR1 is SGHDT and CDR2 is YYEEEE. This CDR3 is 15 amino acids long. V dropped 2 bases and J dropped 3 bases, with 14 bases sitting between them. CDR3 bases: TGTGCCAGCAGCTTCCGGTTGGGGAGGGACACTGAAGCTTTCTTT. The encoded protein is CASSFRLGRDTEAFF.

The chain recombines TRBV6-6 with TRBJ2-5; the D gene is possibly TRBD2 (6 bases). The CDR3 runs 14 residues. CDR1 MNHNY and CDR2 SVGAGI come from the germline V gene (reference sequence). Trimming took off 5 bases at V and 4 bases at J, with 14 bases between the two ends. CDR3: CASSTRGSTETQYF. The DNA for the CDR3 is TGTGCCAGCAGTACCCGGGGGAGCACAGAGACCCAGTACTTC.

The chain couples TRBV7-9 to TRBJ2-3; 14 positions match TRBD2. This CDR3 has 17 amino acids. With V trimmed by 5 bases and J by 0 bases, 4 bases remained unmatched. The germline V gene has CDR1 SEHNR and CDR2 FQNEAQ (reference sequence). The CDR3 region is CASSRTSGGPSTDTQYF. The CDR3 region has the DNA TGTGCCAGCAGCAGGACTAGCGGGGGGCCGAGCACAGATACGCAGTATTTT.

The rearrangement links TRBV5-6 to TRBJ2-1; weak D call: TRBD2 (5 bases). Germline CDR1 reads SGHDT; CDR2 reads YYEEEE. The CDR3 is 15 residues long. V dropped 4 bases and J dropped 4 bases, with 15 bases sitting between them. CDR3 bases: TGTGCCAGCAGCCTCTGGGGAGCCGGGTACAATGAGCAGTTCTTC. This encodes CASSLWGAGYNEQFF.

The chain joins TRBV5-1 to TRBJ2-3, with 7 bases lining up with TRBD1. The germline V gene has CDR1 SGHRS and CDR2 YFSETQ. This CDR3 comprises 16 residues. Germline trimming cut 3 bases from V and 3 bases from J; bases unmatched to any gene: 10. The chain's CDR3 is CASSSTGTARTDTQYF. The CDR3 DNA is TGCGCCAGCAGCTCTACTGGGACAGCCCGTACAGATACGCAGTATTTT.

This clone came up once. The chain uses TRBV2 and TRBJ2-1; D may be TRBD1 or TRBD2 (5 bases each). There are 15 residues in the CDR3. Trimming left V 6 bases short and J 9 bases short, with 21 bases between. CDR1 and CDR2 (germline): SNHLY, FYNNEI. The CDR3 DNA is TGTGCCAGCAGGACCGGGACCGGCTCCTGGGGTGAGCAGTTCTTC. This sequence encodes CASRTGTGSWGEQFF.

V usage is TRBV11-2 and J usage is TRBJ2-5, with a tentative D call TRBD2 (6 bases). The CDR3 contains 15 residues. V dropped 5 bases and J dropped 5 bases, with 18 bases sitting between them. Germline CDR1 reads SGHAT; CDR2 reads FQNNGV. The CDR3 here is CASSLHMGGRETQYF. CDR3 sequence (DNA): TGTGCCAGCAGCCTACATATGGGGGGTAGGGAGACCCAGTACTTC. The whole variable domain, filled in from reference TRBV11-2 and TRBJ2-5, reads EAGVAQSPRYKIIEKRQSVAFWCNPISGHATLYWYQQILGQGPKLLIQFQNNGVVDDSQLPKDRFSAERLKGVDSTLKIQPAKLEDSAVYLCASSLHMGGRETQYFGPGTRLLVL.